This TCR beta chain was observed in a study of T cell responses to AZD1222 COVID-19 vaccine. The V gene end was trimmed by 1 base and the J gene end by 4 bases; junction bases not matched to a gene: 4. This CDR3 contains 16 residues. CDR1 is LGHNA and CDR2 is YSLEER in the germline V gene. Measured with immunoSEQ multiplex PCR; TCRdb has only the in-frame clones, and not every one. This table holds approximately 140,000 clones, about 90% found once. The specimen comprised peripheral blood, sampled on day 0 of AZD1222 vaccination. The chain has TRBV4-3 and TRBJ2-3; 11 bases align to TRBD2. The receptor was isolated from an adult in good health. Here the CDR3 reads CASSQGTSGSSDTQYF. The CDR3 nucleotides are TGCGCCAGCAGCCAAGGTACTAGCGGGAGCTCAGATACGCAGTATTTT.